This T cell receptor (beta chain) was found in a study of Graves' ophthalmopathy and Graves' hyperthyroidism. Study-wide findings and caveats: With a specificity of around 77% and a sensitivity of approximately 68%, the model predicted ophthalmopathy progression. Blood also harbored most expanded thyroid clonotypes above 0.001 frequency.

From RNA, the CDR3 regions of TCR beta chains were amplified and sequenced. After a first-round RT-PCR with HTBI primers, a second-round multiplex PCR was run. TCRdb re-called the multiplex PCR reads with MiXCR, one entry per CDR3 protein. The sample shows about 620,000 distinct CDR3 sequences, 22% of them seen only once. About this clonotype: Antigen specificity is unknown.

Hyperthyroidism was new, under 2 months, in patients aged 18 to 65. The V end lost 0 bases, the J end lost 6 bases, and 6 bases lay between the germline ends. CDR3 length: 12 amino acids. Looked up from germline, CDR1 is LNHNV and CDR2 is YYDKDF (reference sequence). Sequencing was performed on peripheral blood. The chain links TRBV15 to TRBJ2-7; D not certain. This TCR was recovered from a woman between 18 and 29 years old with stable Graves' hyperthyroidism. Some clones in this sample may be carry-over from other donors' samples. The CDR3 DNA reads TGTGCCACCAGCAGAGATGGGTTCGAGCAGTACTTC. This gives the protein CATSRDGFEQYF.